The 9 T cell receptor beta chains below were found in one sample sequenced in a study of blood T cell repertoires in COVID-19. Sequencing used immunoSEQ multiplex PCR; TCRdb keeps in-frame clones, though not all of them. The sample records 100,000 or so clones, 88% being singletons. Sequencing input: peripheral blood. The receptors stem from a human donor in a cohort sampled during active COVID-19.

The V and J genes are TRBV30 and TRBJ1-5, with D hard to call. The V and J ends lost 0 bases and 4 bases respectively, with 7 bases between them. The CDR3 has 13 amino acids. Germline V gives CDR1 GTSNPN, CDR2 SVGIG (reference sequence). CDR3 coding DNA: TGTGCCTGGAGTGTCGAAGAGAATCAGCCCCAGCATTTT. Its translation is CAWSVEENQPQHF.

This sequence joins TRBV2 and TRBJ2-2; TRBD2 matches at 16 bases. This CDR3 contains 17 residues. The germline V gene encodes CDR1 SNHLY and CDR2 FYNNEI. The V and J ends lost 6 bases and 7 bases, in that order; junction bases with no gene match: 8. This CDR3 reads CASRPGLAGGLFGELFF. CDR3 bases: TGTGCCAGCAGACCGGGACTAGCGGGAGGGCTGTTCGGGGAGCTGTTTTTT. Combining the CDR3 with reference TRBV2 and TRBJ2-2 gives the whole variable domain EPEVTQTPSHQVTQMGQEVILRCVPISNHLYFYWYRQILGQKVEFLVSFYNNEISEKSEIFDDQFSVERPDGSNFTLKIRSTKLEDSAMYFCASRPGLAGGLFGELFFGEGSRLTVL.

In its sample, this clone ranks as medium-sized. The V call is TRBV20-1, the J call TRBJ2-7; D is undetermined. CDR1 DFQATT and CDR2 SNEGSKA come from the germline V gene (reference sequence). This CDR3 contains 13 residues. The V gene lost 3 bases and the J gene lost 3 bases, with 12 bases spanning the gap. CDR3 sequence reads: CSASFWLRYEQYF. The CDR3 DNA reads as TGCAGTGCTAGTTTTTGGCTCCGCTACGAGCAGTACTTC.

The chain carries TRBV2 and TRBJ1-5, with unresolved D. The germline gives CDR1 SNHLY, CDR2 FYNNEI. The CDR3 sequence is 12 residues long. V was clipped by 8 bases and J by 2 bases, with 7 bases between them. The DNA of the CDR3 is TGTGCCAGCCAAACGGGCAATCAGCCCCAGCATTTT. Amino acids: CASQTGNQPQHF.

The chain joins TRBV1 to TRBJ2-5; the table's TRBD2 call for D was not verified on the DNA. TRBV1 is a documented pseudogene. The CDR3 contains 18 residues. Written as DNA, the CDR3 is TGCACCAGCAGCCAGGGGAGTAGAACTAGCGGGAGCATGGAGACCCAGTACTTC. This translates into CTSSQGSRTSGSMETQYF.

CDR3 DNA: TGTGCCAGCACGGACAGGGGCCTTATGGATGGCTACACCTTC. This translates into CASTDRGLMDGYTF. This chain links TRBV6-5 with TRBJ1-2; 9 bases are shared with TRBD1. V gave up 7 bases and J gave up 6 bases; unmatched junction bases: 9. The CDR3 has 14 amino acids. The germline V gene encodes CDR1 MNHEY and CDR2 SVGAGI.

The chain is built from TRBV6-5 and TRBJ1-1, with no clear D. V was pared by 2 bases and J by 7 bases, with 11 bases between. In germline, CDR1 is MNHEY, CDR2 SVGAGI. This CDR3 comprises 13 residues. The CDR3, as DNA: TGTGCCAGCAGTTACCCCTCGCGGGGTGAAGCTTTCTTT. Its protein is CASSYPSRGEAFF.

The J gene is TRBJ1-5, the V gene TRBV18, with D perhaps TRBD1 (5 bases). The CDR3 loop spans 15 amino acids. Trimming pared 0 bases from V and 7 bases from J, leaving 13 bases between. Germline V CDR1 and CDR2: KGHSH, LQKENI. The CDR3 DNA sequence: TGTGCCAGCTCACCACCTTTCGGGGGTGGCCAGCCCCAGCATTTT. Residues: CASSPPFGGGQPQHF.

Only one count was recorded for this clone. CDR3 residues: CASSFKGWAFF. The CDR3 nucleotides are TGTGCCAGCAGTTTTAAGGGGTGGGCTTTCTTT. V usage is TRBV12-3 or TRBV12-4 and J usage is TRBJ1-1; TRBD1 is a possible D gene (5 bases). V gave up 3 bases and J gave up 11 bases, with 10 bases separating them. This CDR3 region has 11 residues.